Listed below are T cell receptor beta chains from one sample, sequenced in a study of blood T cell repertoires in COVID-19. Sequenced by immunoSEQ multiplex PCR; TCRdb stores in-frame clones only, minus some. The table includes about 130,000 clones, approximately 83% detected once. Sequenced: peripheral blood. All receptors derive from a woman of 80 years or more with acute or convalescent COVID-19. The CDR3 runs from the conserved cysteine through the conserved F or W. D genes are given only for firm matches. Size is omitted from some rows. Given values are once, few, many or a class for expanded clones.

clone size,D gene,J gene,V gene,CDR3 DNA,CDR3 protein
-,-,TRBJ1-2,TRBV11-2,TGTGCCAGCAGCCCCGAGCTGGGGGGGACAGGCTACACCTTC,CASSPELGGTGYTF
-,-,TRBJ1-6,TRBV5-4,TGTGCCAGCAGGGACAGAAGCTCCTATAATTCACCCCTCCACTTT,CASRDRSSYNSPLHF
few,TRBD1,TRBJ1-4,TRBV7-9,TGTGCCAGCAGCTTAGTGGTTTTTGGGACAGGGGGTGATAATGAAAAACTGTTTTTT,CASSLVVFGTGGDNEKLFF
-,TRBD1,TRBJ1-2,TRBV5-1,TGCGCCAGCAGCCAGGGGGGTACTAACTATGGCTACACCTTC,CASSQGGTNYGYTF
-,-,TRBJ1-1,TRBV5-1,TGCGCCAGCAGCTATAGTGTATCAGGGGCCACTGAAGCTTTCTTT,CASSYSVSGATEAFF
-,TRBD2,TRBJ2-5,TRBV7-8,TGTGCCAGCAGCTCAGGACTAGCGGAACAAGAGACCCAGTACTTC,CASSSGLAEQETQYF
-,-,TRBJ2-6,TRBV15,TGTGCCACCAGCAGAGACCTCGGTGGGGCCAACGTCCTGACTTTC,CATSRDLGGANVLTF
-,TRBD2,TRBJ2-7,TRBV7-3,TGTGCCAGCAGCCTCTCTAAAGCGGGGGAGCAGTACTTC,CASSLSKAGEQYF
many,TRBD1,TRBJ1-5,TRBV7-9,TGTGCCAGCAGCGACAGGGGATCGGGGCAGCCCCAGCATTTT,CASSDRGSGQPQHF
-,-,TRBJ2-3,TRBV11-2,TGTGCCAGCAGCTTAGGGACTACGGCAGATACGCAGTATTTT,CASSLGTTADTQYF
few,-,TRBJ1-3,TRBV9,TGTGCCAGCAGCGTAGATTCCCCGTGGCAGGGAGGAAGAGTAGGCGGAAACACCATATATTTT,CASSVDSPWQGGRVGGNTIYF
once,TRBD1,TRBJ2-7,TRBV7-6,TGTGCCAGCAGCTTAGTTGGGACAGGGATCGGCTCGCGGGAGCAGTACTTC,CASSLVGTGIGSREQYF
-,-,TRBJ1-6,TRBV1,TGCACCAGTGGTCAAGACGAGAAAAAGGGAGGTAATTCACCCCTCCACTTT,CTSGQDEKKGGNSPLHF
-,TRBD1,TRBJ2-2,TRBV2,TGTGCCAGCAGCAGACAGGGGCCAAACACCGGGGAGCTGTTTTTT,CASSRQGPNTGELFF
-,TRBD2,TRBJ2-3,TRBV7-3,TGTGCCAGCAGGTGGGACTACACAGATACGCAGTATTTT,CASRWDYTDTQYF
-,TRBD1,TRBJ1-5,TRBV7-9,TGTGCCAGCAGCTTAACCGGGACAGGCAATCAGCCCCAGCATTTT,CASSLTGTGNQPQHF
once,TRBD1,TRBJ2-3,TRBV5-4,TGTGCCAGCAGCTCGCCTAACAGGGGGCCCAGCACAGATACGCAGTATTTT,CASSSPNRGPSTDTQYF
-,-,TRBJ2-7,TRBV7-8,TGTGCCAGCATCGATAGGGGAACAGGGAGCTCCTACGAGCAGTACTTC,CASIDRGTGSSYEQYF
few,TRBD1,TRBJ1-2,TRBV5-4,TGTGCCAGCAGCCCGGGACAGGGGAACTATGGCTACACCTTC,CASSPGQGNYGYTF
-,-,TRBJ2-7,TRBV21-1,TGTGCCAGCAGCAACCCCTTAACTCGGGACAGGTGCTCCTACGAGCAGTACTTC,CASSNPLTRDRCSYEQYF
-,-,TRBJ2-7,TRBV5-6,TGTGCCAGCAGCCAGGGGAGCTACGAGCAGTACTTC,CASSQGSYEQYF
-,-,TRBJ1-1,TRBV6-1,TGTGCCAGCAGTGAAGATTGGAGGTCTGAAGCTTTCTTT,CASSEDWRSEAFF
-,TRBD1,TRBJ1-5,TRBV7-6,TGTGCCAGCAGCTCATACAGGGGGCCAAGCAATCAGCCCCAGCATTTT,CASSSYRGPSNQPQHF
once,TRBD1,TRBJ1-6,TRBV19,TGTGCCAGTAGTATTCCTCCCGGGACAGACAGATCACCCCTCCACTTT,CASSIPPGTDRSPLHF
-,TRBD1,TRBJ2-1,TRBV2,TGTGCCAGCCTAACGGGGACAGGGGGCCATGAGCAGTTCTTC,CASLTGTGGHEQFF
-,-,TRBJ2-5,TRBV7-8,TGTGCCAGCAGCTTTACGCAGTACCAAGAGACCCAGTACTTC,CASSFTQYQETQYF
-,-,TRBJ1-3,TRBV2,TGTGCCAGCAGTCCACGAGTAGGGGTCGTTGGAAACACCATATATTTT,CASSPRVGVVGNTIYF
-,-,TRBJ2-7,TRBV18,TGTGCCAGCTCACCACGTCCCCGCTACGAGCAGTACTTC,CASSPRPRYEQYF
few,-,TRBJ2-7,TRBV6-1,TGTGCCAGCAGTGAACAACCGGAGGCCTACGAGCAGTACTTC,CASSEQPEAYEQYF
few,-,TRBJ2-3,TRBV7-3,TGTGCCAGCAGCTTACTGGGGAGTCCGCAGTATTTT,CASSLLGSPQYF
-,-,TRBJ1-1,TRBV7-2,TGTGCCAGCAGCTTCCAGGGACAGAACACTGAAGCTTTCTTT,CASSFQGQNTEAFF
-,TRBD1,TRBJ2-5,TRBV3-1/TRBV3-2,TGTGCCAGCAGCCCCACAGGGGTGGAGACCCAGTACTTC,CASSPTGVETQYF
-,TRBD1,TRBJ2-7,TRBV29-1,TGCAGCGTTGAGCCGAGGACAGGAGCCTACGAGCAGTACTTC,CSVEPRTGAYEQYF
-,TRBD1,TRBJ2-3,TRBV7-9,TGTGCCAGCAGCTCGGGACAGGGGACAAGCACAGATACGCAGTATTTT,CASSSGQGTSTDTQYF
-,TRBD1,TRBJ1-1,TRBV7-9,TGTGCCAGCAGCCCGACAGGGACCACTGAAGCTTTCTTT,CASSPTGTTEAFF
-,TRBD1,TRBJ1-1,TRBV19,TGTGCCAGTTTCCGGGACAGGTGGAACACTGAAGCTTTCTTT,CASFRDRWNTEAFF
-,-,TRBJ1-5,TRBV15,TGTGCCACCGGTGGACAGCTCAATCAGCCCCAGCATTTT,CATGGQLNQPQHF
-,TRBD1,TRBJ2-7,TRBV4-3,TGCGCCAGCAGCCAAGGGGGGTCTGTCGCAGGGGGCACTCCTGACGAGCAGTACTTC,CASSQGGSVAGGTPDEQYF
-,-,TRBJ1-2,TRBV6-5,TGTGCCAGCAGTTACCGAGGGCAGAAAAGCTATGGCTACACCTTC,CASSYRGQKSYGYTF
-,TRBD1,TRBJ2-1,TRBV3-1/TRBV3-2,TGTGCCAGCAGCCAGGGGACAGGGGGCCCTGAGCAGTTCTTC,CASSQGTGGPEQFF
-,-,TRBJ2-5,TRBV5-6,TGTGCCAGCAGCTTTCTAGAGACCCAGTACTTC,CASSFLETQYF
-,-,TRBJ2-5,TRBV6-6,TGTGCCAGCAGTTATGAGGGTAAAGCTGAGACCCAGTACTTC,CASSYEGKAETQYF
-,TRBD1,TRBJ1-1,TRBV11-2,TGTGCCAGCAGCGCACAGGGGGCGGGCGGCACTGAAGCTTTCTTT,CASSAQGAGGTEAFF
-,-,TRBJ1-3,TRBV4-3,TGCGCCAGCAGCAAGCAGGGTACGGGAAACACCATATATTTT,CASSKQGTGNTIYF
-,TRBD1,TRBJ1-5,TRBV19,TGTGCCAGTAGTTCCGGGACAGGGAGGGAGTGGGATCAGCCCCAGCATTTT,CASSSGTGREWDQPQHF
-,-,TRBJ1-4,TRBV28,TGTGCCAGCAGTGCCCTATGGACACCCAATGAAAAACTGTTTTTT,CASSALWTPNEKLFF
-,TRBD1,TRBJ2-3,TRBV5-4,TGTGCCAGCAGCTTACAGACAGGGGCGCGAAATACGCAGTATTTT,CASSLQTGARNTQYF
-,-,TRBJ2-1,TRBV7-2,TGTGCCAGCAGCTTAGCGCAAGCCGACAATGAGCAGTTCTTC,CASSLAQADNEQFF
-,-,TRBJ1-5,TRBV27,TGTGCCAGCAGCCGCGTGCGGGATGGCAATCAGCCCCAGCATTTT,CASSRVRDGNQPQHF